This T cell receptor beta chain stems from a study of shared clonotypes between healthy human individuals. Overall study results and limits: It was the non-shared clonotypes that had lower generation probabilities than clonotypes shared by all four donors.

The CDR3 has 15 residues. The V segment lost 7 bases and the J segment 7 bases; nucleotides outside the gene matches: 10. CDR1 SEHNR and CDR2 FQNEAQ come from the germline V gene (reference sequence). The deep-level immunoSEQ assay was used. Sequencing was performed with immunoSEQ multiplex PCR; in TCRdb, only in-frame clones are kept and a portion is missing. The data contain around 2.3 million clones, roughly 95% of them singletons. The donors, healthy adults who were HIV-negative, had experienced no recent acute infections or vaccinations. CD4+ cells yielded CD45RA+ naive and CD45RA-negative memory subsets. As concerns this clone: The antigen is unknown.

This sequence originates from a man between 18 and 35 years old in good health. The source material was naive CD4+ T cells sorted from blood. The subset here: CD45RA+ positively selected. V is TRBV7-9 and J is TRBJ2-1; 10 nucleotides line up with TRBD2. For the CDR3, the DNA is TGTGCCAGCACCCCTCGAGCGGGGGGGTTGAATGAGCAGTTCTTC. It codes for CASTPRAGGLNEQFF.